A selection of T cell receptor beta chains follows, all from one sample in a study of blood T cells in healthy people across ages. TCRdb reanalysed the 5' RACE reads using MiXCR and keeps one entry per CDR3 protein. The sample records 1,500,000 or so distinct CDR3 sequences, 35% to 45% being singletons. Sequenced material: blood. These receptors were obtained from a woman between 18 and 29 years old in good health. Both conserved end residues are part of each CDR3. Clone size is stated in some rows and not others, as once, few, many or a class when expanded.

>TRBV9|-|TRBJ1-2
CASSGEAAYGYTF
>TRBV6-1|-|TRBJ2-7
CASIAPGGSSYEQYF
>TRBV20-1|-|TRBJ2-7
CSARDGVYYEQYF
>TRBV20-1|-|TRBJ1-1
CSARRSLEGQAFF
>TRBV20-1|few|TRBJ2-3
CSARPGTSTDTQYF
>TRBV14|few|TRBJ1-2
CASSPRGFLNYGYTF
>TRBV15|-|TRBJ1-4
CATSTRTGGSEKLFF
>TRBV6-1|few|TRBJ2-1
CASITGTGGYNEQFF
>TRBV2|-|TRBJ2-1
CASNIRGWDEQFF
>TRBV28|-|TRBJ2-7
CASRLAGDYEQYF
>TRBV4-1|-|TRBJ1-2
CASSQTDRGHGYTF
>TRBV20-1|-|TRBJ1-5
CSAAQGGRRQPQHF
>TRBV29-1|-|TRBJ2-3
CSVEGMSEPSVTDTQYF
>TRBV4-2|-|TRBJ1-2
CASSQDFDTGGGYGYTF
>TRBV7-9|few|TRBJ2-3
CASSLASGETDTQYF
>TRBV20-1|few|TRBJ2-1
CSARARGSGGPGSYNEQFF
>TRBV7-9|few|-
CASSLEGTSSTTYNEQYF
>TRBV19|-|TRBJ1-2
CASSPTRRVGYGYTF
>TRBV7-2|-|TRBJ2-5
CASSLELWETQYF